This T cell receptor (beta chain) was identified during a study of OX40 agonist ivuxolimab in advanced cancers. Study background: Dose-escalation patients had hepatocellular carcinoma, melanoma, renal cell or head and neck cancer.

Autoimmune disease history or systemic immunosuppression excluded patients. Notes on this clone: The antigen remains undetermined.

Findings of the study overall: Clonal expansion was seen in CD4+ and CD8+ blood T cells by week 6 at 0.1 to 3.0 mg/kg.

The CDR3 consists of 16 residues. CDR1 and CDR2 from the germline V gene are MDHEN and SYDVKM. V lost 1 base and J lost 0, with 10 bases in between. Repertoires were generated with immunoSEQ multiplex PCR, while TCRdb's copy carries only in-frame clones and drops some. The top ten hold roughly 43% of the sample, which has 47,000 or so clones, roughly 89% seen once. The sequence was collected from an adult with an advanced solid tumor such as melanoma, head and neck, liver or kidney cancer. This sequence joins TRBV28 and TRBJ1-5; possible D gene TRBD1, 5 bases. The sequencing here drew on CD4+ or CD8+ T cells sorted from blood, taken in a trial of the OX40 agonist ivuxolimab. As DNA, the CDR3 is TGTGCCAGCAGTTTATTCGGGGGAAGTAGCAATCAGCCCCAGCATTTT. This codes for CASSLFGGSSNQPQHF. The variable domain in full, with the rest retrieved from reference TRBV28 and TRBJ1-5, is DVKVTQSSRYLVKRTGEKVFLECVQDMDHENMFWYRQDPGLGLRLIYFSYDVKMKEKGDIPEGYSVSREKKERFSLILESASTNQTSMYLCASSLFGGSSNQPQHFGDGTRLSIL.